The 27 T cell receptor beta chains given below trace back to one sample, sequenced in a study of cytomegalovirus exposure and HLA in healthy donors. Generated by immunoSEQ multiplex PCR, the TCRdb table keeps only in-frame clones and is missing some. The table lists 100,000 to 150,000 clones, more than 75% of them singletons. Sequencing was done on a sample of PBMCs. These receptors were taken from a woman aged 30 to 39 in good health and CMV-seronegative.

The chain uses TRBV4-2 and TRBJ2-3; 8 bases align to TRBD1. In germline, CDR1 is LGHNA, CDR2 YNFKEQ. With 4 bases clipped from V and 5 bases from J, the junction kept 14 bases outside the gene matches. The CDR3 is made up of 17 amino acids. In DNA form, the CDR3 reads TGTGCCAGCAGCCGCCGACCAGGGGGCGGGGTGGGAGATACGCAGTATTTT. This sequence encodes CASSRRPGGGVGDTQYF.

This sequence joins TRBV4-3 and TRBJ1-1; D not certain. V was cut by 3 bases and J by 4 bases, with 15 bases left in between. CDR1 is LGHNA and CDR2 is YSLEER in the germline V gene. The CDR3 spans 15 residues. CDR3: CASSQMDGRGTEAFF. The CDR3 bases are TGCGCCAGCAGCCAGATGGACGGGCGGGGCACTGAAGCTTTCTTT.

The V and J genes are TRBV6-5 and TRBJ2-7; 8 positions agree with TRBD1. CDR3 length equals 16 residues. CDR1 and CDR2 from the germline V gene are MNHEY and SVGAGI. V lost 4 bases, J lost 5 bases, and 13 bases stayed unmatched. The CDR3 spells CASSSLSAGGRNEQYF. For the CDR3, the DNA is TGTGCCAGCAGTTCGTTATCGGCAGGGGGCAGGAACGAGCAGTACTTC.

In its sample, this clone was seen a few times. Other nucleotide sequences from this sample produce the same CDR3. V gene TRBV19 combines with J gene TRBJ1-6; TRBD1 matches 7 bases. This CDR3 is built from 15 residues. V gave up 5 bases and J gave up 4 bases; unmatched junction bases: 5. Germline assignment: CDR1 LNHDA and CDR2 SQIVND (reference sequence). CDR3 region: CASSVQGTYNSPLHF. DNA for the CDR3: TGTGCCAGTAGTGTACAGGGGACATATAATTCACCCCTCCACTTT.

This chain uses TRBV18 with TRBJ2-7; D perhaps matches TRBD1 (7 bases). Germline CDR1 and CDR2: KGHSH and LQKENI. V shed 6 bases and J shed 6 bases, with 21 bases lying between them. This CDR3 comprises 15 residues. The CDR3 DNA sequence: TGTGCCAGCTCCCTACAAAACAGACAGGGAGGCGAGCAGTACTTC. Translated: CASSLQNRQGGEQYF.

This clone was seen more than once but under ten times. V is TRBV18 and J is TRBJ1-2; tentative D call: TRBD1 (5 bases). The CDR3 contains 12 residues. V was trimmed by 2 bases and J by 8 bases, leaving 9 bases between them. The germline gives CDR1 KGHSH, CDR2 LQKENI. The CDR3 DNA reads TGTGCCAGCTCACCATACGGGGGAGGCTACACCTTC. Amino acid sequence: CASSPYGGGYTF.

This sequence joins TRBV6-4 and TRBJ1-1; the D gene is possibly TRBD1 (5 bases). CDR3 length equals 15 residues. The germline V and J ends were trimmed by 10 bases and 0 bases, with 18 bases remaining between them. CDR1 and CDR2 from the germline V gene are MRHNA and SNTAGT. CDR3 region: CATYLTDRMNTEAFF. CDR3 bases: TGTGCCACATACTTGACCGACAGAATGAACACTGAAGCTTTCTTT.

This chain links TRBV30 with TRBJ1-4; 9 bases map to TRBD1. The CDR3 is made up of 13 amino acids. V gave up 6 bases and J gave up 8 bases; unmatched junction bases: 7. Germline V gene sequence: CDR1 GTSNPN, CDR2 SVGIG (reference sequence). In DNA, the CDR3 is TGTGCCTGCTCGGGACAGGGAGGCGAAAAACTGTTTTTT. Its protein product is CACSGQGGEKLFF.

The V call is TRBV2, the J call TRBJ2-1, with unresolved D. The CDR3 covers 15 residues. Per the germline V gene, CDR1 is SNHLY and CDR2 is FYNNEI. Trimming removed 4 bases at V and 8 bases at J, with 18 bases between. The CDR3 DNA reads as TGTGCCAGCAGTGGCCTCGACGCCCGTCGGGATGAGCAGTTCTTC. Its translation: CASSGLDARRDEQFF.

The chain couples TRBV9 to TRBJ2-1; 10 nucleotides agree with TRBD2. This CDR3 is built from 15 residues. V was pared by 0 bases and J by 10 bases, with 7 bases of the junction left unmatched. Germline V gene lookup returns CDR1 SGDLS and CDR2 YYNGEE. The CDR3: CASSVAAGGPGEQFF. CDR3 sequence (DNA): TGTGCCAGCAGCGTAGCAGCGGGGGGGCCGGGGGAGCAGTTCTTC.

The chain links TRBV6-1 to TRBJ2-1; the D gene is possibly TRBD1 (5 bases). Germline V gene data show CDR1 as MNHNS and CDR2 as SASEGT. Between the trimmed V and J ends, which lost 2 bases and 9 bases, there was a span of 14 bases. The length of the CDR3 is 14 residues. Written as DNA, the CDR3 is TGTGCCAGCAGTGAATTTACAGGTGAATCTGAGCAGTTCTTC. Its protein is CASSEFTGESEQFF.

The chain recombines TRBV5-1 with TRBJ1-3; D might be TRBD1 (6 bases). CDR1 is SGHRS, CDR2 YFSETQ, per germline. V was trimmed by 1 base and J by 0 bases, leaving 17 bases between them. The CDR3 has 18 residues. CDR3 sequence (DNA): TGCGCCAGCAGCTTGTCGGGGACACCCCTTAGCTCTGGAAACACCATATATTTT. Its protein product is CASSLSGTPLSSGNTIYF.

This sequence joins TRBV5-1 and TRBJ2-2; D possibly corresponds to TRBD1 (6 bases). Germline V gene lookup returns CDR1 SGHRS and CDR2 YFSETQ. This CDR3 has 18 residues. V dropped 5 bases and J dropped 2 bases, with 22 bases sitting between them. DNA for the CDR3: TGCGCCAGCAGTTTTTTGCTGAGAGACAGGACAAACACCGGGGAGCTGTTTTTT. Encoded protein: CASSFLLRDRTNTGELFF. The complete variable domain, with remaining parts taken from reference TRBV5-1 and TRBJ2-2, reads KAGVTQTPRYLIKTRGQQVTLSCSPISGHRSVSWYQQTPGQGLQFLFEYFSETQRNKGNFPGRFSGRQFSNSRSEMNVSTLELGDSALYLCASSFLLRDRTNTGELFFGEGSRLTVL.

The chain is built from TRBV4-2 and TRBJ1-5, with D unresolved. V lost 4 bases and J lost 3, with 7 bases in between. CDR1 and CDR2 from the germline V gene are LGHNA and YNFKEQ. The CDR3 contains 13 residues. CDR3: CASSPGTNQPQHF. Here the CDR3 DNA reads TGTGCCAGCAGCCCGGGTACCAATCAGCCCCAGCATTTT.

J is TRBJ1-5 and V is TRBV7-2; 9 nucleotides agree with TRBD1. Germline values: CDR1 SGHTA, CDR2 FQGNSA. This CDR3 is built from 14 residues. Unmatched junction bases numbered 2, after V lost 4 bases and J lost 4 bases. This chain's CDR3 is CASSWDRVNQPQHF. The CDR3 bases are TGTGCCAGCAGCTGGGACAGGGTAAATCAGCCCCAGCATTTT.

This chain links TRBV11-3 with TRBJ2-1; 13 bases are shared with TRBD2. This CDR3 has 17 residues. Germline V gene lookup returns CDR1 SGHNT and CDR2 YENEEA. Trimming removed 5 bases from V and 5 bases from J; junction bases left unmatched: 9. The CDR3 loop is CASSIRGTSGVNNEQFF. CDR3 DNA: TGTGCCAGCAGCATTAGGGGGACTAGCGGGGTAAACAATGAGCAGTTCTTC.

The V gene is TRBV7-3, the J gene TRBJ2-2, with 11 positions matching TRBD1. With 0 bases clipped from V and 6 bases from J, the junction kept 6 bases outside the gene matches. The CDR3 runs to 17 residues. Germline values: CDR1 SGHTA, CDR2 FQGTGA. The CDR3 sequence: CASSLTRDRGLSGELFF. CDR3 nucleotide sequence: TGTGCCAGCAGCTTAACCCGGGACAGGGGGTTGTCCGGGGAGCTGTTTTTT.

The chain couples TRBV11-3 to TRBJ1-2; a weak D match, TRBD1 (6 bases). In germline, CDR1 is SGHNT, CDR2 YENEEA. The CDR3 totals 15 residues. V gave up 5 bases and J gave up 0 bases, with 13 bases separating them. The CDR3 loop is CASSPDRLTNYGYTF. The CDR3 DNA reads as TGTGCCAGCAGCCCTGACAGGCTGACTAACTATGGCTACACCTTC.

V is TRBV2 and J is TRBJ2-6, with 13 bases lining up with TRBD2. Germline loops: CDR1 SNHLY, CDR2 FYNNEI. CDR3 length: 18 residues. V shed 6 bases, J shed 0 bases, and the junction held 5 bases outside the gene matches. This chain's CDR3 is CASSQGLAGRSGANVLTF. The CDR3 DNA reads as TGTGCCAGCAGCCAGGGACTAGCGGGGCGCTCTGGGGCCAACGTCCTGACTTTC.

J is TRBJ2-7 and V is TRBV5-1; 10 nucleotides line up with TRBD2. J gave up 4 bases and V 0 bases, and 4 bases lay outside the gene matches. The germline gives CDR1 SGHRS, CDR2 YFSETQ. The CDR3 contains 15 residues. CDR3 sequence reads: CASSLEAGGQYEQYF. The CDR3 DNA reads as TGCGCCAGCAGCTTGGAAGCGGGGGGGCAGTACGAGCAGTACTTC.

This chain links TRBV9 with TRBJ1-3, with 7 bases fitting TRBD1. The germline V gene encodes CDR1 SGDLS and CDR2 YYNGEE. J gave up 0 bases and V 3 bases, and 6 bases lay outside the gene matches. This CDR3 contains 16 residues. CDR3 nucleotide sequence: TGTGCCAGCAGCGGACAGGGACTGTTCTCTGGAAACACCATATATTTT. This gives the protein CASSGQGLFSGNTIYF.

This chain connects TRBV18 to TRBJ2-3; TRBD2 agrees at 10 bases. The CDR3 runs 14 residues. Trimming removed 2 bases from V and 8 bases from J; junction bases left unmatched: 4. From germline, CDR1 is KGHSH and CDR2 LQKENI. The CDR3 sequence: CASSPVSGGGTQYF. DNA for the CDR3: TGTGCCAGCTCACCAGTCAGCGGGGGGGGTACGCAGTATTTT. Full variable domain (rest looked up from reference TRBV18 and TRBJ2-3): NAGVMQNPRHLVRRRGQEARLRCSPMKGHSHVYWYRQLPEEGLKFMVYLQKENIIDESGMPKERFSAEFPKEGPSILRIQQVVRGDSAAYFCASSPVSGGGTQYFGPGTRLTVL.

The gene calls are TRBV23-1 and TRBJ2-7; TRBD1 is a possible D gene (6 bases). TRBV23-1 carries the ORF label, with uncertain function. CDR3 size: 18 residues. V lost 3 bases and J lost 2, with 23 bases in between. CDR3: CASSHTSEEGVPTYEQYF. The CDR3 nucleotides read TGCGCCAGCAGTCACACCTCGGAAGAGGGGGTCCCTACCTACGAGCAGTACTTC.

This chain uses TRBV6-5 with TRBJ2-7; 7 bases fit TRBD1. CDR1 is MNHEY, CDR2 SVGAGI, per germline. The CDR3 runs to 14 residues. The V and J ends lost 4 bases and 3 bases, in that order; junction bases with no gene match: 6. The DNA of the CDR3 is TGTGCCAGCAGTTTTTGGACAGGACACTACGAGCAGTACTTC. Translated: CASSFWTGHYEQYF.

The rearrangement uses TRBV13 and TRBJ1-1; TRBD1 agrees at 7 bases. Germline lookup yields CDR1 PRHDT and CDR2 FYEKMQ (reference sequence). The CDR3 runs 16 residues. J was trimmed by 0 bases and V by 5 bases; bases with no gene match: 9. DNA for the CDR3: TGTGCCAGCAGCCCCCCCAACAGGGGCATGAACACTGAAGCTTTCTTT. Translation gives CASSPPNRGMNTEAFF.

The chain links TRBV5-6 to TRBJ2-3, with TRBD2 identical over 9 bases. Per germline, CDR1 SGHDT and CDR2 YYEEEE. The junction had 5 bases not matched to a gene; V was cut back by 0 bases and J by 0 bases. This CDR3 comprises 17 residues. CDR3 coding DNA: TGTGCCAGCAGCTTGGATTTCAGCGGGGGGAGCACAGATACGCAGTATTTT. Translated: CASSLDFSGGSTDTQYF.

This clone was counted a few times. V is TRBV2 and J is TRBJ1-6, with D possibly TRBD1 on 5 matching bases. The CDR3 runs to 16 residues. Per the germline V gene, CDR1 is SNHLY and CDR2 is FYNNEI. Trimming removed 2 bases from V and 6 bases from J, with 14 bases in between. CDR3 sequence (DNA): TGTGCCAGCAGTGAATACCCTTGGGGGGGTAATTCACCCCTCCACTTT. Protein product: CASSEYPWGGNSPLHF. Full variable domain (missing parts from reference TRBV2 and TRBJ1-6): EPEVTQTPSHQVTQMGQEVILRCVPISNHLYFYWYRQILGQKVEFLVSFYNNEISEKSEIFDDQFSVERPDGSNFTLKIRSTKLEDSAMYFCASSEYPWGGNSPLHFGNGTRLTVT.